This T cell receptor (beta chain) is drawn from a study of blood T cell repertoires in COVID-19. Study overall: T cells, B-cell-depleted T cells, or PBMCs supplied cDNA or gDNA.

Measured with immunoSEQ multiplex PCR; TCRdb has only the in-frame clones, and not every one. The profile shows about 130,000 clones, roughly 87% of them singletons. The sequence was obtained from a man aged 25 to 40 who had recovered from COVID-19. The sequencing input was PBMCs or T cells enriched from blood (not recorded which).

CDR3 amino acids: CASRWDSPDTQYF. The CDR3 DNA is TGTGCCAGCCGGTGGGACTCCCCAGATACGCAGTATTTT. J is TRBJ2-3 and V is TRBV6-5, with D possibly TRBD2 on 6 matching bases. Deletions cut 8 bases from V and 4 bases from J, with 13 bases between. Germline V gene lookup returns CDR1 MNHEY and CDR2 SVGAGI. The CDR3 totals 13 residues.